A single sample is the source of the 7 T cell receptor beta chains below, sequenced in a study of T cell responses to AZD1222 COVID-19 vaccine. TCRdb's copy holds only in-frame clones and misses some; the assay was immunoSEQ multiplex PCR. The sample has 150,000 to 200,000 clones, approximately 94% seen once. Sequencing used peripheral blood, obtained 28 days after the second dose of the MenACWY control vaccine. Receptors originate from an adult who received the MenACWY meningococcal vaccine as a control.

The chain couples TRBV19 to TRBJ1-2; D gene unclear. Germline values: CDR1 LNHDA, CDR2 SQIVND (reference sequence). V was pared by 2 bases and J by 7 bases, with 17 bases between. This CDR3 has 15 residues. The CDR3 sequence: CASSISPGSRGGYTF. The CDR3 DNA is TGTGCCAGTAGTATATCCCCGGGTTCCCGAGGTGGCTACACCTTC.

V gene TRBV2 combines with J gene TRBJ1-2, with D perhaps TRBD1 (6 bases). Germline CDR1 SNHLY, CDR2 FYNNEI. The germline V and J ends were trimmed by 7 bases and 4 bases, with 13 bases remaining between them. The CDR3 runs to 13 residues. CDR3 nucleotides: TGTGCCAGCACGCCAGGGGTGGGCTATGGCTACACCTTC. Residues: CASTPGVGYGYTF.

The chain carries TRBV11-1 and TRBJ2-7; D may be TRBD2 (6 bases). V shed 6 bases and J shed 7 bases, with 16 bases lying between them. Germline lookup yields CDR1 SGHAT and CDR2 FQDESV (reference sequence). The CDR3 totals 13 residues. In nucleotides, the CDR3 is TGTGCCAGCAGTCGCGTACAAGGGAGGGAGCAGTACTTC. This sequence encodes CASSRVQGREQYF.

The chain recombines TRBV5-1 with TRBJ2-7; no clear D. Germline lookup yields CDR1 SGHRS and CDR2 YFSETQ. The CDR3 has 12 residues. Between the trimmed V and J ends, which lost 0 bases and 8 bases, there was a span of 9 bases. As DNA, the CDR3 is TGCGCCAGCAGCTTGGATACTACGAAGCAGTACTTC. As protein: CASSLDTTKQYF.

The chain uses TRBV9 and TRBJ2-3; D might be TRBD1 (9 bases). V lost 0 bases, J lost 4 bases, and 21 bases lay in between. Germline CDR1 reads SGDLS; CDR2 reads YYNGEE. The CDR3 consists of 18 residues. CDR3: CASSVVGRAQGAADTQYF. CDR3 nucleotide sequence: TGTGCCAGCAGCGTAGTCGGGAGGGCACAGGGGGCGGCAGATACGCAGTATTTT.

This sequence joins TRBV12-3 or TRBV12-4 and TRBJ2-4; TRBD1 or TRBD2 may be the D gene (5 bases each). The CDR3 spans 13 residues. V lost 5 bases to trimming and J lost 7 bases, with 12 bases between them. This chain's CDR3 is CASSPGPWNIQYF. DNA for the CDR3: TGTGCCAGCAGTCCGGGACCGTGGAACATTCAGTACTTC.

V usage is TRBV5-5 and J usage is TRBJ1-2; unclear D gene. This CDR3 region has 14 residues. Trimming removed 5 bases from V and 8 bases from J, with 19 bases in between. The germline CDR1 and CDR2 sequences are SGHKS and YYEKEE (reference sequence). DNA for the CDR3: TGTGCCAGCAGTCGGACGGTCCCTGGGATAGGCTACACCTTC. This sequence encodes CASSRTVPGIGYTF.